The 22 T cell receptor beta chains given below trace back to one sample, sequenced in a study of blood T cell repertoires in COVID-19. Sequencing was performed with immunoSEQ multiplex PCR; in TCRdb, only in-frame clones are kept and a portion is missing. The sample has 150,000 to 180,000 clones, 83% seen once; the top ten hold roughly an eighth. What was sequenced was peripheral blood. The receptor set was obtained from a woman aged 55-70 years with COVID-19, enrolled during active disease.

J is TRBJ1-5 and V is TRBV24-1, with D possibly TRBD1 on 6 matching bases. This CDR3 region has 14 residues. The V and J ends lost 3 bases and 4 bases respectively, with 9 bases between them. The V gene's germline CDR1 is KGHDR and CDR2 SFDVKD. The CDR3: CATSDPDRNQPQHF. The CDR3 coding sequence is TGTGCCACCAGTGATCCGGACAGAAATCAGCCCCAGCATTTT.

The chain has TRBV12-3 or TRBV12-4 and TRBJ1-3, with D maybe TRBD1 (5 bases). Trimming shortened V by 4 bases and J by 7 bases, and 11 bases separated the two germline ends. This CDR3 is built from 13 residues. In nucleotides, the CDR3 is TGTGCCAGCAGTTCCTATCGGGGGAACACCATATATTTT. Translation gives CASSSYRGNTIYF.

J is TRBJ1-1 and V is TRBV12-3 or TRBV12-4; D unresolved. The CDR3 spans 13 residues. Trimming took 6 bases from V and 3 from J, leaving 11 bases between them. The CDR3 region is CASSLTWDTEAFF. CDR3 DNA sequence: TGTGCCAGCAGCCTGACTTGGGACACTGAAGCTTTCTTT.

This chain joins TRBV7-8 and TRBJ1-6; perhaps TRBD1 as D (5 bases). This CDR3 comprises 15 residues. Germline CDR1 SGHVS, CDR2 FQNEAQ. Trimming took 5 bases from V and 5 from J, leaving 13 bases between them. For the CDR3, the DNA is TGTGCCAGCAGCCCACAGGTCGGAAATAATTCACCCCTCCACTTT. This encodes CASSPQVGNNSPLHF.

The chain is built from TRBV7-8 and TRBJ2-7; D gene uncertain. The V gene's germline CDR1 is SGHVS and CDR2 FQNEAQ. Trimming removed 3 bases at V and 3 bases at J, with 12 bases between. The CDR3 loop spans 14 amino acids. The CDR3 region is CASSLTNPGYEQYV. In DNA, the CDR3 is TGTGCCAGCAGCTTGACCAACCCGGGCTACGAGCAGTACGTC.

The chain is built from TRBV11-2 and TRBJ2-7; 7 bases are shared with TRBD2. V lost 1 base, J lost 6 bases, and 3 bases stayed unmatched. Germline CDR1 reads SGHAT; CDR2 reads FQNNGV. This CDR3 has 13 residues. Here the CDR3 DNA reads TGTGCCAGCAGCTTAGGGGGGGGACCCGAGCAGTACGTC. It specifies CASSLGGGPEQYV.

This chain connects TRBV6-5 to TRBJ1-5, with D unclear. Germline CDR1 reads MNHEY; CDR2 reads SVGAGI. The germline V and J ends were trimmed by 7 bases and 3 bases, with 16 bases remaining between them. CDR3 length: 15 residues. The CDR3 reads CASKNGEPFNQPQHF. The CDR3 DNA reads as TGTGCCAGCAAGAACGGGGAGCCTTTCAATCAGCCCCAGCATTTT.

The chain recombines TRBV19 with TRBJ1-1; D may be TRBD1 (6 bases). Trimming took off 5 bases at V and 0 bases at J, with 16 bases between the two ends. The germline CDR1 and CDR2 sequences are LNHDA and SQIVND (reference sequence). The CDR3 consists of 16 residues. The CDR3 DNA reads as TGTGCCAGTAGTCCTTCAGCGGGACACCTGAACACTGAAGCTTTCTTT. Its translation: CASSPSAGHLNTEAFF.

The chain's CDR3 is CASRYRAKEGEKLFF. DNA for the CDR3: TGTGCCAGCAGATACAGGGCCAAGGAGGGTGAAAAACTGTTTTTT. The chain recombines TRBV6-2 or TRBV6-3 with TRBJ1-4, with D tentatively TRBD1 (6 bases). The V gene lost 6 bases and the J gene lost 7 bases, with 18 bases spanning the gap. This CDR3 has 15 amino acids. Looked up from germline, CDR1 is MNHEY and CDR2 is SVGEGT.

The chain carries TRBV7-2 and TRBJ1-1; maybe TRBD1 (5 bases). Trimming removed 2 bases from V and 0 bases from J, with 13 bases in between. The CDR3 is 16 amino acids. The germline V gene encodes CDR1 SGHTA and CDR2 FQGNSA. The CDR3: CASSLHQGLMNTEAFF. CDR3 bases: TGTGCCAGCAGCTTACACCAGGGCCTCATGAACACTGAAGCTTTCTTT.

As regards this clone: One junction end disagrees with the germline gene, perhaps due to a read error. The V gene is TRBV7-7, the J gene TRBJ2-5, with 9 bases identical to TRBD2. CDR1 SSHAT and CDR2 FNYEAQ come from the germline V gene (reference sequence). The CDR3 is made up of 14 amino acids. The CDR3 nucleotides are TGTGCTAGCAGCGGAAGCGGGAGGAGCGAGACCCAGTACTTC. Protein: CASSGSGRSETQYF.

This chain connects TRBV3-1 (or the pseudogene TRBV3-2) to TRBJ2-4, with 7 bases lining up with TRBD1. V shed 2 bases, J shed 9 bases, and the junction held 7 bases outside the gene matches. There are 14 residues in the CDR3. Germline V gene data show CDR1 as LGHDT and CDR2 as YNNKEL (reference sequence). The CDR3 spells CASSQQVGGIIQYF. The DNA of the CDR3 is TGTGCCAGCAGCCAACAGGTAGGGGGCATCATTCAGTACTTC.

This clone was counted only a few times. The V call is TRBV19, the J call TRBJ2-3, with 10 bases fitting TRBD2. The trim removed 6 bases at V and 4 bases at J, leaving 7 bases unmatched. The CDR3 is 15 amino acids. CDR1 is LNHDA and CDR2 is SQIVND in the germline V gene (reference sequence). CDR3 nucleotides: TGTGCCAGTAGGGTAGCGGGGGGAGAAGCAGATACGCAGTATTTT. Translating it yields CASRVAGGEADTQYF.

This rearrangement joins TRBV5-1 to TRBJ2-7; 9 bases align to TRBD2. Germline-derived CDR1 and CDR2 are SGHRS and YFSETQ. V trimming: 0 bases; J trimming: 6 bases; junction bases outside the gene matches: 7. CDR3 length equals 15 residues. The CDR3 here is CASSLDPSGMGEQYF. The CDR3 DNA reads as TGCGCCAGCAGCTTGGATCCTAGCGGGATGGGCGAGCAGTACTTC.

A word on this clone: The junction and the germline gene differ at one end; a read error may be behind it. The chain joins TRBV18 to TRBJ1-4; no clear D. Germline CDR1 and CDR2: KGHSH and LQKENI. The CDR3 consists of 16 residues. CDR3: CASSTPTVVPNEKLFF. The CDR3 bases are TGTGCCAGCTCAACACCTACTGTGGTCCCTAATGAAAAACTGTTTTTT. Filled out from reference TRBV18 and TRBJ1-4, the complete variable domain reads NAGVMQNPRHLVRRRGQEARLRCSPMKGHSHVYWYRQLPEEGLKFMVYLQKENIIDESGMPKERFSAEFPKEGPSILRIQQVVRGDSAAYFCASSTPTVVPNEKLFFGSGTQLSVL.

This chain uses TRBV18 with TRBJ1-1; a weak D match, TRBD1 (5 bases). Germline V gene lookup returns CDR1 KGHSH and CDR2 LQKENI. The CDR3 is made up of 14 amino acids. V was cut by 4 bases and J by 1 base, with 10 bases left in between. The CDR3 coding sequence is TGTGCCAGCTCACGAGTCCAGGGGAACACTGAAGCTTTCTTT. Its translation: CASSRVQGNTEAFF.

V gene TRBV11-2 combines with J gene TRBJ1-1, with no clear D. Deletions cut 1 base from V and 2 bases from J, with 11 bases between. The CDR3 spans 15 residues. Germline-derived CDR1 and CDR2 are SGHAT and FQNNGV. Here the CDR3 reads CASSLVPGRNTEAFF. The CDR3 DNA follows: TGTGCCAGCAGCTTAGTTCCAGGCCGCAACACTGAAGCTTTCTTT.

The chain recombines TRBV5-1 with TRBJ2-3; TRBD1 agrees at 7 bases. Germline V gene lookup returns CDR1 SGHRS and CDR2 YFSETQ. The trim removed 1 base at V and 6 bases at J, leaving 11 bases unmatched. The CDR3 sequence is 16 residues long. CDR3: CASSLQVATGVDTQYF. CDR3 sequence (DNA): TGCGCCAGCAGCTTGCAGGTAGCCACAGGGGTGGATACGCAGTATTTT.

In nucleotides, the CDR3 is TGTGCCAGCTCCCCCGGGAGACCCTACGAGCAGTACTTC. Protein product: CASSPGRPYEQYF. V and J are TRBV18 and TRBJ2-7, with a tentative D call TRBD2 (6 bases). The germline gives CDR1 KGHSH, CDR2 LQKENI. Trimming stripped 6 bases from V and 2 bases from J, with 11 bases between. This CDR3 region has 13 residues.

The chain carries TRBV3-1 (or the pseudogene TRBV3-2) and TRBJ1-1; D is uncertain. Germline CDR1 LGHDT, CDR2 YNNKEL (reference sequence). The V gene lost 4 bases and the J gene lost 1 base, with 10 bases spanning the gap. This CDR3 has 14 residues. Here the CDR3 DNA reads TGTGCCAGCAGCCTCAAGCGGGGGAACACTGAAGCTTTCTTT. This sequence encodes CASSLKRGNTEAFF.

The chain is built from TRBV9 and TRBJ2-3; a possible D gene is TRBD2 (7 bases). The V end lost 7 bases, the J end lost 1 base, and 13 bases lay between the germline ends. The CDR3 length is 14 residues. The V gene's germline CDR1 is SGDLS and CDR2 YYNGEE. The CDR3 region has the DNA TGTGCCAGCGGGGAGGGGGGCGGCACAGATACGCAGTATTTT. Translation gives CASGEGGGTDTQYF.

The CDR3 sequence is CASKRQGYGNTIYF. The DNA for the CDR3 is TGTGCCAGCAAACGGCAGGGCTATGGAAACACCATATATTTT. The gene calls are TRBV2 and TRBJ1-3; D perhaps matches TRBD1 (5 bases). The CDR3 contains 14 residues. Germline CDR1 reads SNHLY; CDR2 reads FYNNEI. Trimming removed 7 bases from V and 3 bases from J, with 13 bases in between.